This T cell receptor beta chain was profiled in a study of T-cell reconstitution after alpha-beta-depleted transplantation in children (dated by TCRdb to 2016 to 2017). Context from the whole study: T-cell immune reconstitution after TCRalphabeta/CD19-depleted allogeneic hematopoietic cell transplantation in children was quantitatively tracked in the study by means of TCR repertoire profiling.

The library was generated by PCR. Sequencing was carried out with an Illumina HiSeq 2500. To normalize quantification of the TCRbeta repertoire, the TCR libraries were built with molecular barcoding that relied on unique molecular identifiers. TCRdb itself trimmed the public reads at Q25 with fastp, ran MiXCR and retained productive beta chains. Entries are consolidated by CDR3 protein sequence, retaining the most common genes and DNA. Present in this sample are roughly 500,000 distinct CDR3 sequences, around 20% of which were seen just once. The ten largest clonotypes hold 2.5% to 4% of the sample. Trimming takes 5 bases off V and 0 bases off J; junction bases not matched to a gene: 11. The CDR3, from cysteine to phenylalanine, totals 17 residues. The retained sequence is limited to the CDR3, 51 bases, with the frame set at the first base. The germline V gene supplies CDR1 SGHVS and CDR2 FQNEAQ. As to this clonotype: Its antigen remains undetermined. No qualities accompany the bases; no much larger clone lies one base away.

Recombination joined TRBV7-8 with TRBJ2-3; 7 bases in the junction line up with TRBD2. This specimen consisted of PBMCs from the stem cell graft donor, obtained from the stem cell graft. This TCR was recovered from a human donor who donated a stem cell graft to a child with acute lymphoblastic leukemia. The CDR3 reads CASSRREGKTSTDTQYF. The nucleotide sequence is TGTGCCAGCAGCCGTAGGGAGGGGAAAACTAGCACAGATACGCAGTATTTT.